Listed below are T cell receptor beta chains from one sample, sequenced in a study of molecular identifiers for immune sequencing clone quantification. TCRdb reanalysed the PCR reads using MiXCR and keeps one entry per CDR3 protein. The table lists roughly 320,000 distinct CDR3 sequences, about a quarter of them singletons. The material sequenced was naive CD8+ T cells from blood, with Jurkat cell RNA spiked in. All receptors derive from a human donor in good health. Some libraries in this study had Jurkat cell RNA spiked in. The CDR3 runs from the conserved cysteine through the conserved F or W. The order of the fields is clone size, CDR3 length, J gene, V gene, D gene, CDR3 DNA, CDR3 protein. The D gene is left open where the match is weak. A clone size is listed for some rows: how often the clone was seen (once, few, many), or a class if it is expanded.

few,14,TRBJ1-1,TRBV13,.,TGTGCCAGCAGCTCTACGTTGGGAGACACTGAAGCTTTCTTT,CASSSTLGDTEAFF
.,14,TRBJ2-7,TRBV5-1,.,TGCGCCAGCAGCCCATGGGACACCGTGGGGGAGCAGTACTTC,CASSPWDTVGEQYF
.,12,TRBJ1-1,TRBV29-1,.,TGCAGCGTTGTAGGGCCGAACACTGAAGCTTTCTTT,CSVVGPNTEAFF
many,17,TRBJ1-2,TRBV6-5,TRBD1,TGTGCCAGCAGCGGGGGGACATCGGACAGGGTACATTTTGGCTACACCTTC,CASSGGTSDRVHFGYTF
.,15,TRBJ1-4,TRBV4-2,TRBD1,TGTGCCAGCGGCCAAGGGGGCCAGTACGACGAAAAACTGTTTTTT,CASGQGGQYDEKLFF
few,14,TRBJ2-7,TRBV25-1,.,TGTGCCAGCAGTTCGTCCGACAGAATTTACGAGCAGTACTTC,CASSSSDRIYEQYF
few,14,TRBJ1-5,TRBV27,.,TGTGCCAGCAGCCCTCAAGGGCAATATCAGCCCCAGCATTTT,CASSPQGQYQPQHF
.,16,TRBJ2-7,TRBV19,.,TGTGCCAGTAGTATAGTTTTCTCTACAGAAAACTACGAGCAGTACTTC,CASSIVFSTENYEQYF
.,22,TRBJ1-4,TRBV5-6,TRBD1,TGTGCCAGCAGCTCACAAGATAGACAGGGACCTTTCAAACAAGGAACTAATGAAAAACTGTTTTTT,CASSSQDRQGPFKQGTNEKLFF
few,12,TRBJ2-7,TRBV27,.,TGTGCCAGCGGGTTACGGGGCCACGAGCAGTACTTC,CASGLRGHEQYF
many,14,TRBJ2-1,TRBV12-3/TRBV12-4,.,TGTGCCAGCAATCTCGGGTTAAGCTACAATGAGCAGTTCTTC,CASNLGLSYNEQFF
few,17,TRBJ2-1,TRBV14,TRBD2,TGTGCCAGCAGCCAGCGTCTAGCGGGGGGGCTTCGGAATGAGCAGTTCTTC,CASSQRLAGGLRNEQFF
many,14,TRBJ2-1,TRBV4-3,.,TGCGCCAGCAGCCCCGGGACCTCCTACAATGAGCAGTTCTTC,CASSPGTSYNEQFF
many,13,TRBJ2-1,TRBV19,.,TGTGCCAGTAGTATGACACCCTACAATGAGCAGTTCTTC,CASSMTPYNEQFF
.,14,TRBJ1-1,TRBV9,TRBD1,TGTGCCAGCAGCTCGGAGGACAGGGTGACTGAAGCTTTCTTT,CASSSEDRVTEAFF
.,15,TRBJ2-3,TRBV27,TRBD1,TGTGCCAGCAGTTATCAGGGGGCTGCAACAGATACGCAGTATTTT,CASSYQGAATDTQYF
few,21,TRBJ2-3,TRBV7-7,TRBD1,TGTGCTAGCAGCTTATCCCCGTTCCAACTATCTGCGGGACAGGGGACAGATACGCAGTATTTT,CASSLSPFQLSAGQGTDTQYF
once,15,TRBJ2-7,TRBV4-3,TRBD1,TGCGCCAGCAGCCAGGCCGGGACAGGGGCCCACGAGCAGTACTTC,CASSQAGTGAHEQYF
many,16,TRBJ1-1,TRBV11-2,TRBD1,TGTGCCAGCAGCTACACCCCAGGGGGCTTTATCCCTGAAGCTTTCTTT,CASSYTPGGFIPEAFF
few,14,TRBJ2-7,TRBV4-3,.,TGCGCCAGCAGCCAAGATTACCGGGTTCACGAGCAGTACTTC,CASSQDYRVHEQYF
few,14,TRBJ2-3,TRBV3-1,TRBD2,TGTGCCAGCAGCTTGGGAGCGGGGGGTGCTACGCAGTATTTT,CASSLGAGGATQYF
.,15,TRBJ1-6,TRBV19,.,TGTGCCAGTAGTGCCTCCCGTGGGGCTCAGTCACCCCTCCACTTT,CASSASRGAQSPLHF
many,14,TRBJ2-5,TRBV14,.,TGTGCCAGCAGCCAATTCAGCGGCCAAGAGACCCAGTACTTC,CASSQFSGQETQYF
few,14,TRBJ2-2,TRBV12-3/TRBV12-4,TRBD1,TGTGCCAGCAGCCTTAGAGGGGGCCCCGGGGAGCTGTTTTTT,CASSLRGGPGELFF
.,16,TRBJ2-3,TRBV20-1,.,TGCAGTGCGCCGGATACCCCCGACCCTAACACAAATACGCAGTATTTT,CSAPDTPDPNTNTQYF
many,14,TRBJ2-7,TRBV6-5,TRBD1,TGTGCCAGCAGCTGGACAGGAGAGGGTTACGAGCAGTACTTC,CASSWTGEGYEQYF
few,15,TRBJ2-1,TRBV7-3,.,TGTGCCAGCAGCTTTACTAGCTCCTCCTACAATGAGCAGTTCTTC,CASSFTSSSYNEQFF
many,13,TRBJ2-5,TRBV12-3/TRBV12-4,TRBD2,TGTGCCAGCAGCCCGGGACTAGAAGAGACCCAGTACTTC,CASSPGLEETQYF
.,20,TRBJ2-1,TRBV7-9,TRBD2,TGTGCCAGCAGCCCCGCCGGGACTAGCGGGGGGACGGGGTTCTACAATGAGCAGTTCTTC,CASSPAGTSGGTGFYNEQFF